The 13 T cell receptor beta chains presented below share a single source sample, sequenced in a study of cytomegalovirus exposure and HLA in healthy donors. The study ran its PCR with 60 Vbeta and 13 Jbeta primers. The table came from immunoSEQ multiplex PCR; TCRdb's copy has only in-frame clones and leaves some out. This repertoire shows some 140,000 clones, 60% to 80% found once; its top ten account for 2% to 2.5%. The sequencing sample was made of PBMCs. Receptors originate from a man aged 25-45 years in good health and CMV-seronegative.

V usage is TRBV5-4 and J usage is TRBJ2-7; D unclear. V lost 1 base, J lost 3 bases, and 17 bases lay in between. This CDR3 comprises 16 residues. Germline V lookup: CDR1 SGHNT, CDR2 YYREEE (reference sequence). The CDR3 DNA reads TGTGCCAGCAGCTTGATCTCTGAGGCTAACCTCTACGAGCAGTACTTC. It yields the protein CASSLISEANLYEQYF.

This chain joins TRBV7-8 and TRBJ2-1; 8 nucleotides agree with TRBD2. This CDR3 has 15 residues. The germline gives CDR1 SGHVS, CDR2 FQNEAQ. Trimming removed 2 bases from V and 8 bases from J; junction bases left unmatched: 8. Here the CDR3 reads CASSLLTSDGDEQFF. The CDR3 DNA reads TGTGCCAGCAGCTTATTGACTAGCGACGGGGATGAGCAGTTCTTC.

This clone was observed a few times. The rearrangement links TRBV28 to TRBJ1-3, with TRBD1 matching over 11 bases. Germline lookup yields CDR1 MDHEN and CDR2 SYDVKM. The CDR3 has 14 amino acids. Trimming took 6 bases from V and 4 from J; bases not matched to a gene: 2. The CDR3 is CASSRTGGGNTIYF. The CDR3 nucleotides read TGTGCCAGCAGCCGGACAGGGGGCGGAAACACCATATATTTT.

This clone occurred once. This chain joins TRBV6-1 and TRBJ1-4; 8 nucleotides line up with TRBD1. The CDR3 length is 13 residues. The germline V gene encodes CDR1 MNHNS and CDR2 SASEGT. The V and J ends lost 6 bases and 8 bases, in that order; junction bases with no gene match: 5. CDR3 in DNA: TGTGCCAGCAGACAGGGGGATTGGGAAAAACTGTTTTTT. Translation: CASRQGDWEKLFF.

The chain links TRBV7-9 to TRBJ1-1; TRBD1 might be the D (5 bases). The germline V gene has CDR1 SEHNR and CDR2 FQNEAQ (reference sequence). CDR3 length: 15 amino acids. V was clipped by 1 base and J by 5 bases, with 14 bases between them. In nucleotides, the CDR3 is TGTGCCAGCAGCTTAGGGACGCGGGGGGATACTGAAGCTTTCTTT. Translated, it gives CASSLGTRGDTEAFF.

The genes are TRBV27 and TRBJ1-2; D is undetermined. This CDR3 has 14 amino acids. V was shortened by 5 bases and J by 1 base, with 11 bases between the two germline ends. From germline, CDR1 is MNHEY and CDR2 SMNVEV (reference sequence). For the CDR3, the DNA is TGTGCCAGCAGTACCTCCGGGAGTAACTATGGCTACACCTTC. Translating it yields CASSTSGSNYGYTF.

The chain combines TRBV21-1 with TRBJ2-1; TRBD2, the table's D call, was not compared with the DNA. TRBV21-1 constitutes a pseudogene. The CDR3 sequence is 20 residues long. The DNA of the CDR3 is TGTGCCAGCAGCAAAGGACATAAAGAGCGGGTAGAGAGCTCCTACAATGAGCAGTTCTTC. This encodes CASSKGHKERVESSYNEQFF.

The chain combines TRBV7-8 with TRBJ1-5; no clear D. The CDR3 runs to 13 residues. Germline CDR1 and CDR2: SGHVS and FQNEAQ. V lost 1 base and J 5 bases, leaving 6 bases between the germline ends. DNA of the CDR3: TGTGCCAGCAGCTTAGGGGAGGATCAGCCCCAGCATTTT. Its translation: CASSLGEDQPQHF.

This chain's CDR3 is CASSDHSGSSYNEQFF. The CDR3 region has the DNA TGCGCCAGCAGCGACCATAGCGGGAGCTCCTACAATGAGCAGTTCTTC. The V gene is TRBV10-1, the J gene TRBJ2-1; the match to TRBD2 covers 9 bases. The CDR3 consists of 16 residues. With V trimmed by 6 bases and J by 0 bases, 6 bases remained unmatched. Germline-derived CDR1 and CDR2 are WNHNN and SYGVQD (reference sequence).

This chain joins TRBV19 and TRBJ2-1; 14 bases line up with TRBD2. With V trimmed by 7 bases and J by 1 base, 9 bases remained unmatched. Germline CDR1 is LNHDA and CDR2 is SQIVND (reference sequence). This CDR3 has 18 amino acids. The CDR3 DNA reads TGTGCCAGTAACCCCGGGACTAGCGGGAGACCTTCCTACAATGAGCAGTTCTTC. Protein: CASNPGTSGRPSYNEQFF.

CDR3: CASSVTEGLGQYF. The CDR3 coding sequence is TGTGCCAGCAGCGTTACGGAGGGGTTAGGGCAGTACTTC. The rearrangement links TRBV9 to TRBJ2-7; possible D gene TRBD2, 6 bases. This CDR3 is built from 13 residues. Trimming cost V 2 bases and J 9 bases, with 15 bases left between them. The germline V gene encodes CDR1 SGDLS and CDR2 YYNGEE.

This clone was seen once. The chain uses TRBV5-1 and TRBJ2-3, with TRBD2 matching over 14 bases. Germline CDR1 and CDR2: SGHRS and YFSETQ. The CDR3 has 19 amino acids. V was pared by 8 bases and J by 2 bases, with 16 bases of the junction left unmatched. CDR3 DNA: TGCGCCAGTTCCGCGGGACTAGCGGGAGACCCAATAGCCACAGATACGCAGTATTTT. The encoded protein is CASSAGLAGDPIATDTQYF.

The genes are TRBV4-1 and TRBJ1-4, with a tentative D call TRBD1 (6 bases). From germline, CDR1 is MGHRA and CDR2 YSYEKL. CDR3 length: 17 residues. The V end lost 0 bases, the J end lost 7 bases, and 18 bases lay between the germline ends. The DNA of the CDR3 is TGCGCCAGCAGCCAAGATTTCCGAGGACAGAGGGCTGAAAAACTGTTTTTT. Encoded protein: CASSQDFRGQRAEKLFF.